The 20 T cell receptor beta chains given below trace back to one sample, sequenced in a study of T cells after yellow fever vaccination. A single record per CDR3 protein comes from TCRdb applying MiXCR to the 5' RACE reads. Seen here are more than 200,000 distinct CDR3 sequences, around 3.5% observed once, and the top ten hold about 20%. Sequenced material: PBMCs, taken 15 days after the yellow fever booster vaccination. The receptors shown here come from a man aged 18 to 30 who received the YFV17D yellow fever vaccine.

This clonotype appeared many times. The CDR3 is CASSVGGGAGAARVPDTQYF. CDR3 nucleotides: TGTGCCAGCAGCGTGGGAGGTGGGGCGGGGGCCGCCCGTGTTCCAGATACGCAGTATTTT. The gene calls are TRBV5-6 and TRBJ2-3, with D possibly matching TRBD2 (7 bases). Germline-derived CDR1 and CDR2 are SGHDT and YYEEEE. This CDR3 spans 20 amino acids. Trimming left V 4 bases short and J 4 bases short, with 31 bases between.

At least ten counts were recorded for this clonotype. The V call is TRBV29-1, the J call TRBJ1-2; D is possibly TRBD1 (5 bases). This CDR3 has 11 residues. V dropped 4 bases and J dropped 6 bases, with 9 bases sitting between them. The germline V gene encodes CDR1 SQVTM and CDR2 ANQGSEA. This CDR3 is CSVVRGDGYTF. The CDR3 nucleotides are TGCAGCGTTGTTCGGGGGGATGGCTACACCTTC.

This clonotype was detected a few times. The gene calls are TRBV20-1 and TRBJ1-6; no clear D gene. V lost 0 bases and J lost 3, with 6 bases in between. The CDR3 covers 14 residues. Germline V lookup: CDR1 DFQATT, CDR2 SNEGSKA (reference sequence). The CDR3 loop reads CSARDESYNSPLHF. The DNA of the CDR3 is TGCAGTGCTAGAGATGAGAGCTATAATTCACCCCTCCACTTT.

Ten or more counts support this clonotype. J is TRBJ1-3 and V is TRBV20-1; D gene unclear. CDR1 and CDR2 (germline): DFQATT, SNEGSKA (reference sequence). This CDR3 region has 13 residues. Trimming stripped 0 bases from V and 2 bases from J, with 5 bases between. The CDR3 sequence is CSARDEAGNTIYF. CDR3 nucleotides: TGCAGTGCTAGAGACGAAGCTGGAAACACCATATATTTT.

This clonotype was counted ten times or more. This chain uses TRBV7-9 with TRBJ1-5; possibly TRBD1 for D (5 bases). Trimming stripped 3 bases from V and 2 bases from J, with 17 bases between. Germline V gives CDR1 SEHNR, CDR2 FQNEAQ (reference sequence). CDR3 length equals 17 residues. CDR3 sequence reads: CASSFGGGWGGNQPQHF. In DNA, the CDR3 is TGTGCCAGCAGCTTTGGGGGGGGTTGGGGAGGCAATCAGCCCCAGCATTTT.

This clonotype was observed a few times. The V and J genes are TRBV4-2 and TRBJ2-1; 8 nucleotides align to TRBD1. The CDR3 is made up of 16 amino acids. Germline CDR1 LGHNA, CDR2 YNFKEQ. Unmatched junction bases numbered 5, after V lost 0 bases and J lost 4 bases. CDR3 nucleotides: TGTGCCAGCAGCCAAGAAGACAGGGGTGGATACAATGAGCAGTTCTTC. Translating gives CASSQEDRGGYNEQFF.

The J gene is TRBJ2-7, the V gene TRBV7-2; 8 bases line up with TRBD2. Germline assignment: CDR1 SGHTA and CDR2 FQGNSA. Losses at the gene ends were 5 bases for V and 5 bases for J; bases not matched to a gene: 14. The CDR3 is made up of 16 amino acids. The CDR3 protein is CASSPPGGEAVNEQYF. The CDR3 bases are TGTGCCAGCAGCCCCCCCGGGGGGGAGGCTGTAAACGAGCAGTACTTC.

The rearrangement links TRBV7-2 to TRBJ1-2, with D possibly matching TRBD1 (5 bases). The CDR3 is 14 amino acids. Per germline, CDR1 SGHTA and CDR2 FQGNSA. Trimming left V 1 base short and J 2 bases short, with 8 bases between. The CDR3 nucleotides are TGTGCCAGCAGCTTAGGGGGCGAAAACTATGGCTACACCTTC. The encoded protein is CASSLGGENYGYTF.

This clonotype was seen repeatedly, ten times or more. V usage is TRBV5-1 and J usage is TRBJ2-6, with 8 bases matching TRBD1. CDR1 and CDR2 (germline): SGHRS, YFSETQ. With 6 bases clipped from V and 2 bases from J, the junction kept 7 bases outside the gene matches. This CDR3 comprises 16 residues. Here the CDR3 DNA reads TGCGCCAGCAAACAGGGGGAAGTCCCTGGGGCCAACGTCCTGACTTTC. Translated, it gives CASKQGEVPGANVLTF.

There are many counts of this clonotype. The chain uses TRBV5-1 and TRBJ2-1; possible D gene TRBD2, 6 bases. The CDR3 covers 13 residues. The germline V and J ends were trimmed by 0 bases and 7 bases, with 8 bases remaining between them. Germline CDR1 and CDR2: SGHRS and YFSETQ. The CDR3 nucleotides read TGCGCCAGCAGCTTGGAGGGGAGGAATGAGCAGTTCTTC. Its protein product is CASSLEGRNEQFF.

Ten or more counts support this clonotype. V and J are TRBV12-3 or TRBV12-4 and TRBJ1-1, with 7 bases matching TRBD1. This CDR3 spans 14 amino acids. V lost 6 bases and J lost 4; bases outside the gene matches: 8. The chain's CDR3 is CASSPRAGGTEAFF. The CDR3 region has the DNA TGTGCCAGCAGCCCCAGGGCAGGGGGCACTGAAGCTTTCTTT.

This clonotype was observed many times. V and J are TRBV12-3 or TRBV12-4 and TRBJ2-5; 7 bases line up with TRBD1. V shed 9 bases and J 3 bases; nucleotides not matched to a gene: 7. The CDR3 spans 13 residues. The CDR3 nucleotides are TGTGCCAGTGCAAGGGGGACAGAAGAGACCCAGTACTTC. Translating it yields CASARGTEETQYF.

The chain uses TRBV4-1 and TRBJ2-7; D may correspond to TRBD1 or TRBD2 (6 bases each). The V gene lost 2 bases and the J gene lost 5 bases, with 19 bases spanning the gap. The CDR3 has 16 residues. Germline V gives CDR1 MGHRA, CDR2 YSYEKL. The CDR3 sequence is CASSQRPPGAPDEQYF. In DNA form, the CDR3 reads TGCGCCAGCAGCCAACGTCCCCCGGGGGCGCCTGACGAGCAGTACTTC.

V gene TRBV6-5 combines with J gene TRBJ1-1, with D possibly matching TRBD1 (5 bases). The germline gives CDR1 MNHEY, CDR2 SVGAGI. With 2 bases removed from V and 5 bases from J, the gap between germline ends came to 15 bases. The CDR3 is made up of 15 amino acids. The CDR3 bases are TGTGCCAGCAGTTACGTCGGGGGTTGGGGGACTGAAGCTTTCTTT. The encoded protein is CASSYVGGWGTEAFF.

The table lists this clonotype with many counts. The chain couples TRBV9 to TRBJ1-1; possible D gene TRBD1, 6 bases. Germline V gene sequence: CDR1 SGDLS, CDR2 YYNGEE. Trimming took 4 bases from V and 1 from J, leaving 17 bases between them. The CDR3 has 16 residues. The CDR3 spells CASSPVLGGGNTEAFF. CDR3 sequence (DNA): TGTGCCAGCAGCCCCGTGTTGGGGGGCGGGAACACTGAAGCTTTCTTT. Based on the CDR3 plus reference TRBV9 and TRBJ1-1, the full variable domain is DSGVTQTPKHLITATGQRVTLRCSPRSGDLSVYWYQQSLDQGLQFLIQYYNGEERAKGNILERFSAQQFPDLHSELNLSSLELGDSALYFCASSPVLGGGNTEAFFGQGTRLTVV.

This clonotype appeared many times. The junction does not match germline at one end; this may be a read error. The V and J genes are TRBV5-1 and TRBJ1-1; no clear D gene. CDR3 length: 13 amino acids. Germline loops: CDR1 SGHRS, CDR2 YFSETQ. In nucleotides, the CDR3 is TGCGCGAGCAGCTTGGAGGGATTGTCTGAAGCTTTCTTT. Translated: CASSLEGLSEAFF.

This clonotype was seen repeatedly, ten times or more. CDR3: CASRGQFYEQYF. The CDR3 nucleotides are TGCGCCAGCAGGGGGCAGTTCTACGAGCAGTACTTC. The V call is TRBV5-1, the J call TRBJ2-7, with a tentative D call TRBD1 (5 bases). The germline V gene has CDR1 SGHRS and CDR2 YFSETQ. Trimming took off 5 bases at V and 3 bases at J, with 9 bases between the two ends. This CDR3 is 12 amino acids long.

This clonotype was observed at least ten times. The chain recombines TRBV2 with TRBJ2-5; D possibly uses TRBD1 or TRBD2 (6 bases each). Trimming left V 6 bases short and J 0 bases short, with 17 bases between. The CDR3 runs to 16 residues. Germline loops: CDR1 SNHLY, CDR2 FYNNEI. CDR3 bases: TGTGCCAGCAGGGCCAAGACCGGGGGCAACCAAGAGACCCAGTACTTC. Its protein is CASRAKTGGNQETQYF.

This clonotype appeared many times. CDR3 amino acids: CSAQPGLAGSNEQFF. The CDR3 region has the DNA TGCAGTGCTCAACCGGGACTAGCGGGGTCCAATGAGCAGTTCTTC. The V gene is TRBV20-1, the J gene TRBJ2-1; 13 bases are a match to TRBD2. The CDR3 consists of 15 residues. Germline lookup yields CDR1 DFQATT and CDR2 SNEGSKA (reference sequence). J gave up 6 bases and V 5 bases, and 7 bases lay outside the gene matches.

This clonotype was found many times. As DNA, the CDR3 is TGTGCCAGCAGCCCCGTAGCGTTTTCAGGCCTAGAGACCCAGTACTTC. It yields the protein CASSPVAFSGLETQYF. The rearrangement uses TRBV9 and TRBJ2-5; TRBD2 is a possible D gene (5 bases). Germline CDR1 SGDLS, CDR2 YYNGEE. V lost 4 bases and J lost 4, with 20 bases in between. This CDR3 has 16 amino acids.